The sequence of this T cell receptor beta chain was determined in a study of CD8 T cells in ankylosing spondylitis. This CDR3 has 15 amino acids. On this clonotype: Its antigen is not known. One end of the junction is discordant with germline, which a read error may explain.

Findings and caveats of the study: Characteristic, it appeared, of ankylosing spondylitis blood was a TCR beta motif of several highly homologous variants. Reportedly, disease-linked clones are significantly enriched in ankylosing spondylitis patients' matched synovial fluid.

Using quantitative 5'-RACE with molecular barcodes, the authors made TCR beta libraries. From the 5' RACE reads, TCRdb called clonotypes with MiXCR, one entry per CDR3 protein. The sample carries around 320,000 distinct CDR3 sequences, about a fifth recorded once. Sequences were obtained from blood, either unsorted or a sorted T cell fraction (not recorded which). The sequence came from a female donor with ankylosing spondylitis or in good health (not recorded which). The V and J genes are TRBV12-3 or TRBV12-4 and TRBJ2-3, with D perhaps being TRBD1 or TRBD2 (5 bases each). The CDR3 sequence is CARSLGELRTDTQYF. The CDR3 nucleotides are TGTGCCAGAAGTTTGGGGGAGCTTCGCACAGATACGCAGTATTTT.